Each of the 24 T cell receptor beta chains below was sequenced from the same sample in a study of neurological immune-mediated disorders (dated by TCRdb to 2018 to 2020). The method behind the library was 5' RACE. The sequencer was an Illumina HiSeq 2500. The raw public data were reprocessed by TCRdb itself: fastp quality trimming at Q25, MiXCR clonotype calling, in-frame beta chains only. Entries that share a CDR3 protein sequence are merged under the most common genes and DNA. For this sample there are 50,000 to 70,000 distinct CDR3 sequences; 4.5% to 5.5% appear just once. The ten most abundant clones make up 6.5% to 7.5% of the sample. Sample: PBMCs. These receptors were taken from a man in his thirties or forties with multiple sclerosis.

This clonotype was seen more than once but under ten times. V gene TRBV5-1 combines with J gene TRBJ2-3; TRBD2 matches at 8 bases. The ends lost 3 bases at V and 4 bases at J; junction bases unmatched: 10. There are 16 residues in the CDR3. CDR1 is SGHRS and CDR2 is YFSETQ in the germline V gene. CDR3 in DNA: TGCGCCAGCAGCTGGGGTGAGCGGGGGAATGCAGATACGCAGTATTTT. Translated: CASSWGERGNADTQYF. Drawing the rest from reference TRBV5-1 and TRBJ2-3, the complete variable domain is KAGVTQTPRYLIKTRGQQVTLSCSPISGHRSVSWYQQTPGQGLQFLFEYFSETQRNKGNFPGRFSGRQFSNSRSEMNVSTLELGDSALYLCASSWGERGNADTQYFGPGTRLTVL.

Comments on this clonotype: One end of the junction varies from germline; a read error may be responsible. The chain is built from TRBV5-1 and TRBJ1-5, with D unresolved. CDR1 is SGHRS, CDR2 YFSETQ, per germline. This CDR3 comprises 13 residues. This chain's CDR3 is CASSLEPNQPQNF. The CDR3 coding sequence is TGCGCCAGCAGCTTGGAACCGAATCAGCCCCAGAATTTT.

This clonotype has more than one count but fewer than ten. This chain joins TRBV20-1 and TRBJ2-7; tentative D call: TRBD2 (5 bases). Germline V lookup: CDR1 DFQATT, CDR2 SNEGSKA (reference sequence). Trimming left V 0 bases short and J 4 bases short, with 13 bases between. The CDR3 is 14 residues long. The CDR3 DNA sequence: TGCAGTGCTAGAGAACCTGGCCCGGGGTACGAGCAGTACTTC. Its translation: CSAREPGPGYEQYF.

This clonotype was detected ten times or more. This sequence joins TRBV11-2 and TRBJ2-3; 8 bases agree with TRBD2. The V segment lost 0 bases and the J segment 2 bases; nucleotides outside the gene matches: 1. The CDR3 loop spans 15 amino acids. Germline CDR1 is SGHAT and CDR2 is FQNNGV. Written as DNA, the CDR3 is TGTGCCAGCAGCTTAGAGGGACTAGACACAGATACGCAGTATTTT. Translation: CASSLEGLDTDTQYF.

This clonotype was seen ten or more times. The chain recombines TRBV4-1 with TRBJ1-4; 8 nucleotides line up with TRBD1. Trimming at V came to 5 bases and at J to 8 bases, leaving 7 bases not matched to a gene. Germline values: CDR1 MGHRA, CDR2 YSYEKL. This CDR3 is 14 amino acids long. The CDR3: CASSFGQGEEKLFF. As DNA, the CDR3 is TGCGCCAGCAGCTTTGGACAGGGTGAAGAAAAACTGTTTTTT.

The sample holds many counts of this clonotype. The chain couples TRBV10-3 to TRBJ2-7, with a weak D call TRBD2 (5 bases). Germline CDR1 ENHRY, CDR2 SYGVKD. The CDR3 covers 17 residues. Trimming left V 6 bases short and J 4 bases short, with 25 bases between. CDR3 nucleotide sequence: TGTGCCATCAGCCGGGTCCCGGTAGAAGAGCCGGGATACGAGCAGTACTTC. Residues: CAISRVPVEEPGYEQYF.

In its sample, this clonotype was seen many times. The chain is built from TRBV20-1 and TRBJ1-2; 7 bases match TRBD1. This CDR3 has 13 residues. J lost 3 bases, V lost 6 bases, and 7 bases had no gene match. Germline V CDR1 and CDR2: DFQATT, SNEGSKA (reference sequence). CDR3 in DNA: TGCAGTGCCTGGGACAGATTAGACTATGGCTACACCTTC. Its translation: CSAWDRLDYGYTF.

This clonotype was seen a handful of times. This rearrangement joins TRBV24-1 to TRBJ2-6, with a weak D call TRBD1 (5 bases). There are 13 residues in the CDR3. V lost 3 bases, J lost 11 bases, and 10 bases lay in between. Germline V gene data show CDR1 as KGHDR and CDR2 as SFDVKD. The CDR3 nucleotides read TGTGCCACCAGTGATGGGGCGTGGGACGTCCTGACTTTC. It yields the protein CATSDGAWDVLTF.

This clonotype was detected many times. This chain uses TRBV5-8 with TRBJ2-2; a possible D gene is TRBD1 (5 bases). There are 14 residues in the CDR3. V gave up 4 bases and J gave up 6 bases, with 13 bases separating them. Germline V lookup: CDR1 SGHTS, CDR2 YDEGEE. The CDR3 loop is CASSAQGYAGELFF. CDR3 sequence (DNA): TGTGCCAGCAGCGCTCAGGGTTATGCCGGGGAGCTGTTTTTT.

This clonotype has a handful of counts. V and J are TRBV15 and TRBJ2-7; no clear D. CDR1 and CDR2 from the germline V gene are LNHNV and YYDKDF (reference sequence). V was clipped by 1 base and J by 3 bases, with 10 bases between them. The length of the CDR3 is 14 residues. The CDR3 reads CATSRGGMSYEQYV. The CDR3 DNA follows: TGTGCCACCAGCAGAGGAGGCATGAGCTACGAGCAGTACGTC.

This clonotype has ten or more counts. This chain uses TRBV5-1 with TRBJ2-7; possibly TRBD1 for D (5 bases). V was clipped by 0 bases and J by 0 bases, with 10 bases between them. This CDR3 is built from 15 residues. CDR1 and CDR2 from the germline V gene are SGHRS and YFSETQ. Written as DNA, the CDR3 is TGCGCCAGCAGCTTGGACAGGACCCGCTCCTACGAGCAGTACTTC. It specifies CASSLDRTRSYEQYF.

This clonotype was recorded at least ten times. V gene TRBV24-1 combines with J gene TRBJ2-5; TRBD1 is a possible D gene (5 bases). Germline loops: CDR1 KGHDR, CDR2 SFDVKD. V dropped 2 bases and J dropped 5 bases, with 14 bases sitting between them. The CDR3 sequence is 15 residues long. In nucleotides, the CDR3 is TGTGCCACCAGTGATTCTTCAGGGCCAGGGGAGACCCAGTACTTC. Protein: CATSDSSGPGETQYF.

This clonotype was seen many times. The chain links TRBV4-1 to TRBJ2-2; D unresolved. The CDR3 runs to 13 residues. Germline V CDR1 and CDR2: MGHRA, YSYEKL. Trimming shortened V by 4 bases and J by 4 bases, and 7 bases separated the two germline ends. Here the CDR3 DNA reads TGCGCCAGCAGCCTTGGGCGCACCGGGGAGCTGTTTTTT. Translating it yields CASSLGRTGELFF.

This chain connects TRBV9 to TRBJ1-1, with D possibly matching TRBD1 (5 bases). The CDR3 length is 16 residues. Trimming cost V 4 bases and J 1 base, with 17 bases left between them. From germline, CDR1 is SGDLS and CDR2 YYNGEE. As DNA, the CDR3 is TGTGCCAGCAGCCCCGGGGCTCTAGAGGGGAACACTGAAGCTTTCTTT. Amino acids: CASSPGALEGNTEAFF.

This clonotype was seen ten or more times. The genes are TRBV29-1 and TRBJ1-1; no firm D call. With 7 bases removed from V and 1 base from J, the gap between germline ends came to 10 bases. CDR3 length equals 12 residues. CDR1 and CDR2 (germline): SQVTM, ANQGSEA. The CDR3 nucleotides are TGCAGCGCTGTCGACCCGAACACTGAAGCTTTCTTT. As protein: CSAVDPNTEAFF.

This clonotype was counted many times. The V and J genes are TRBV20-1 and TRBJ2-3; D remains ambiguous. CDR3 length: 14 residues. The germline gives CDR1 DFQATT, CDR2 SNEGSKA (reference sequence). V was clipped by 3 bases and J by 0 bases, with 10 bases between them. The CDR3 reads CSASHRDSTDTQYF. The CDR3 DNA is TGCAGTGCTAGCCACAGAGATAGCACAGATACGCAGTATTTT.

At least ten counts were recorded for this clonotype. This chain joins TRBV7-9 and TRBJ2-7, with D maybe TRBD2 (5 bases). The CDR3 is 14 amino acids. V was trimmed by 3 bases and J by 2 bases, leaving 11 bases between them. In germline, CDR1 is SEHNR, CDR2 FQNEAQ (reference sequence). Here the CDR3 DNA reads TGTGCCAGCAGCTTCGGAGCGGCAACCTACGAGCAGTACTTC. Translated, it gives CASSFGAATYEQYF.

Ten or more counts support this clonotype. CDR3 sequence (DNA): TGTGCCAGCGTATGGAGCTCTGGGGCCAACGTCCTGACTTTC. It is translated as CASVWSSGANVLTF. The chain employs TRBV2 and TRBJ2-6; D remains ambiguous. Trimming shortened V by 8 bases and J by 0 bases, and 8 bases separated the two germline ends. Germline V CDR1 and CDR2: SNHLY, FYNNEI. There are 14 residues in the CDR3. The variable domain in full, completed from reference TRBV2 and TRBJ2-6, reads EPEVTQTPSHQVTQMGQEVILRCVPISNHLYFYWYRQILGQKVEFLVSFYNNEISEKSEIFDDQFSVERPDGSNFTLKIRSTKLEDSAMYFCASVWSSGANVLTFGAGSRLTVL.

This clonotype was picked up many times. This CDR3 is CSVESRGYDTQYF. As DNA, the CDR3 is TGCAGCGTTGAGAGTAGGGGTTATGATACGCAGTATTTT. The V gene is TRBV29-1, the J gene TRBJ2-3; D is perhaps TRBD1 (5 bases). CDR1 and CDR2 (germline): SQVTM, ANQGSEA. The CDR3 consists of 13 residues. Trimming shortened V by 3 bases and J by 6 bases, and 13 bases separated the two germline ends.

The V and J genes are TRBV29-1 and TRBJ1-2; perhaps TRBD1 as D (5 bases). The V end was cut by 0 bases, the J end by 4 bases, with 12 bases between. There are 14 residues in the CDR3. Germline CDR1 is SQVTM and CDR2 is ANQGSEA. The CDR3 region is CSVEERGRSYGYTF. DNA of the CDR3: TGCAGCGTTGAAGAAAGGGGTAGGAGCTATGGCTACACCTTC.

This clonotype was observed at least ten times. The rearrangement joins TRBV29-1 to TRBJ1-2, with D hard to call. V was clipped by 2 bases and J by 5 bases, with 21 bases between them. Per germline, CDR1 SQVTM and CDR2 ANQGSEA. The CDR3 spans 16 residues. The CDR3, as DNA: TGCAGCGTTGAATATCGGACGGTCCAGTCCCGGTATGGCTACACCTTC. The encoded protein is CSVEYRTVQSRYGYTF.

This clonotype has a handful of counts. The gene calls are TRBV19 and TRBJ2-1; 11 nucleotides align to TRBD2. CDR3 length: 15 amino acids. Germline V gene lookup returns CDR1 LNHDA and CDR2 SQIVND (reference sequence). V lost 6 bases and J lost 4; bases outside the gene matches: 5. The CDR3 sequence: CASRRGLAVYNEQFF. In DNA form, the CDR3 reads TGTGCCAGTAGAAGGGGACTAGCGGTTTACAATGAGCAGTTCTTC.

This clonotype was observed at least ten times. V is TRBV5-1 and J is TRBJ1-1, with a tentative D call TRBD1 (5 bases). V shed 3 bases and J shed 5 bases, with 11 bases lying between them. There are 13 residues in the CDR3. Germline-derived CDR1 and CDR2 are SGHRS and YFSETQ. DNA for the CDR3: TGCGCCAGCAGCTCCACGGGGCGGACTGAAGCTTTCTTT. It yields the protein CASSSTGRTEAFF.

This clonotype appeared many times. The CDR3 nucleotides read TGTGCCAGCAGCGTGTCCTTCGGGACCGCGATAAGCTCCTACAATGAGCAGTTCTTC. Protein: CASSVSFGTAISSYNEQFF. The chain joins TRBV9 to TRBJ2-1; D tentatively reads TRBD1 or TRBD2 (5 bases each). This CDR3 is 19 amino acids long. The V and J ends lost 2 bases and 0 bases respectively, with 21 bases between them. Looked up from germline, CDR1 is SGDLS and CDR2 is YYNGEE.